This T cell receptor beta chain was identified during a study of blood T cell repertoires in COVID-19. Study details: Whether acute or convalescent, the COVID-19 samples came from the United States, Italy and Spain.

Original handling: Estimates of nucleated cell counts were drawn from the amplification of reference gene primers. Clones were sequenced by immunoSEQ multiplex PCR, and TCRdb holds only the in-frame ones, with some missing. D and trimming were read from the DNA, whereas the V and J calls and clone size are those reported in that table. Among fewer than 250,000 clones listed, around four fifths were seen once. With V trimmed by 3 bases and J by 0 bases, 12 bases remained unmatched. This CDR3 spans 19 amino acids. Germline CDR1 and CDR2: MDHEN and SYDVKM. Sequences were obtained from peripheral blood. The receptor was derived from a woman of 80 years or more with COVID-19, enrolled during active disease. The V and J genes are TRBV28 and TRBJ1-5, with 9 bases fitting TRBD1. Written as DNA, the CDR3 is TGTGCCAGCAGTTTGTCAAACAGGGGGCTACGGTATAGCAATCAGCCCCAGCATTTT. This gives the protein CASSLSNRGLRYSNQPQHF.